This record looks at one TCR beta chain sequence and its context. Study processing details: Reference gene primers were amplified, and this amplification served to estimate nucleated cell counts. Libraries were prepared by immunoSEQ multiplex PCR; TCRdb keeps only in-frame clonotypes and omits some of them. The DNA gave D and trimming, while V, J and clone size come from that table. The data contain 100,000 to 150,000 clones, around 86% of them singletons. The sample comes from a study of blood T cell repertoires in COVID-19. About the research overall: Collection of acute and convalescent COVID-19 samples took place in the United States, Italy and Spain. PBMCs, B-cell-depleted T cells, or T cells were the source of the cDNA or gDNA that made up the material.

Sequencing was carried out using peripheral blood. The source is a woman aged 55 to 70 with active or convalescent COVID-19.

The CDR3 region is CASRQDTTDTQYF. CDR3 in DNA: TGTGCCAGCAGACAGGACACCACAGATACGCAGTATTTT. This chain connects TRBV12-3 or TRBV12-4 to TRBJ2-3; D might be TRBD1 (5 bases). V was pared by 6 bases and J by 2 bases, with 9 bases between. The CDR3 contains 13 residues.